One sample yielded the 14 T cell receptor beta chains listed below, sequenced in a study of T-cell reconstitution after alpha-beta-depleted transplantation in children. Unique molecular identifiers were used in preparing the TCRbeta library. Each CDR3 protein gets one entry after TCRdb re-called the PCR reads with MiXCR. The sample carries about 980,000 distinct CDR3 sequences, roughly 31% recorded once. The specimen comprised PBMCs, mostly from graft donor cells, sampled 360 days after TCRalphabeta/CD19-depleted stem cell transplant. The receptors shown here come from a boy younger than two who had a stem cell transplant for SCID, so the T cells may come from the graft donor.

In the case of this clonotype: At one of its ends the junction is not consistent with the germline gene, which may arise from a read error. The chain couples TRBV12-3 or TRBV12-4 to TRBJ2-7; 7 nucleotides align to TRBD1. This CDR3 comprises 14 residues. CDR3 nucleotides: TGTGCCAGCAGTTTAGCGCCGGCTGGACAGGATGAAACCTTC. It is translated as CASSLAPAGQDETF.

This clonotype appeared a few times. This chain connects TRBV5-5 to TRBJ2-2, with 11 bases aligning to TRBD2. Germline CDR1 reads SGHKS; CDR2 reads YYEKEE (reference sequence). CDR3 size: 16 residues. V shed 1 base and J 7 bases; nucleotides not matched to a gene: 6. This chain's CDR3 is CASSLTGTSGSGELFF. The CDR3 nucleotides read TGTGCCAGCAGCTTGACCGGGACTAGCGGTAGCGGGGAGCTGTTTTTT.

This rearrangement joins TRBV6-2 or TRBV6-3 to TRBJ2-1; D is unresolved. The germline V gene encodes CDR1 MNHEY and CDR2 SVGEGT. Trimming removed 5 bases from V and 11 bases from J, with 19 bases in between. The CDR3 totals 14 residues. In DNA form, the CDR3 reads TGTGCCAGCAGTCGGATTCAGCCGTACCCACAGCAGTTCTTC. Translated, it gives CASSRIQPYPQQFF.

The sample holds one count of this clonotype. This chain links TRBV7-6 with TRBJ2-5; TRBD2 aligns across 8 bases. Unmatched junction bases numbered 6, after V lost 2 bases and J lost 1 base. CDR3 length equals 16 residues. Per the germline V gene, CDR1 is SGHVS and CDR2 is FNYEAQ. Written as DNA, the CDR3 is TGTGCCAGCAGCTTACGGTCTAGCGGGTTCCAAGAGACCCAGTACTTC. This translates into CASSLRSSGFQETQYF. The entire variable domain, with the rest obtained from reference TRBV7-6 and TRBJ2-5, is as follows: GAGVSQSPRYKVTKRGQDVALRCDPISGHVSLYWYRQALGQGPEFLTYFNYEAQQDKSGLPNDRFSAERPEGSISTLTIQRTEQRDSAMYRCASSLRSSGFQETQYFGPGTRLLVL.

In this sample, this clonotype turned up a few times. The chain uses TRBV20-1 and TRBJ1-1; D is undetermined. V was trimmed by 1 base and J by 6 bases, leaving 12 bases between them. The CDR3 is 13 residues long. Per the germline V gene, CDR1 is DFQATT and CDR2 is SNEGSKA (reference sequence). The CDR3 is CSARVGLIAEAFF. In DNA, the CDR3 is TGCAGTGCTAGAGTTGGGCTAATAGCTGAAGCTTTCTTT.

This clonotype showed up many times. Relative to the germline gene, one junction end is altered; a read error may explain this. V gene TRBV12-3 or TRBV12-4 combines with J gene TRBJ2-7; possible D gene TRBD2, 5 bases. This CDR3 contains 13 residues. CDR3 in amino acids: CASSSRGSYEQYF. The CDR3 DNA reads TGCGCCAGCAGCTCACGGGGTTCCTACGAGCAGTACTTC.

The chain has TRBV11-1 and TRBJ2-1, with 7 bases lining up with TRBD1. The CDR3 runs 13 residues. Germline trimming cut 1 base from V and 12 bases from J; bases unmatched to any gene: 6. Germline CDR1 and CDR2: SGHAT and FQDESV (reference sequence). The CDR3 DNA is TGTGCCAGCAGCTTAGGTGGACAGGCGGCGCAGTTCTTC. It yields the protein CASSLGGQAAQFF.

In DNA form, the CDR3 reads TGCGCCAGCAGCTTGGATACGGGGGTGTACGAGCAGTACTTC. Encoded protein: CASSLDTGVYEQYF. The chain combines TRBV5-1 with TRBJ2-7, with a tentative D call TRBD2 (6 bases). The germline V gene has CDR1 SGHRS and CDR2 YFSETQ. Trimming stripped 0 bases from V and 4 bases from J, with 11 bases between. This CDR3 contains 14 residues.

This clonotype came up a few times. This chain joins TRBV29-1 and TRBJ2-4, with D possibly matching TRBD1 (6 bases). The ends were cut back, 4 bases at V and 4 bases at J, with 11 bases in the middle. The CDR3 consists of 13 residues. CDR1 SQVTM and CDR2 ANQGSEA come from the germline V gene. CDR3 amino acids: CSVGRDTKNIQYF. CDR3 in DNA: TGCAGCGTTGGCCGGGACACAAAAAACATTCAGTACTTC.

V gene TRBV4-2 combines with J gene TRBJ2-3; the match to TRBD2 covers 7 bases. The ends lost 2 bases at V and 2 bases at J; junction bases unmatched: 10. Looked up from germline, CDR1 is LGHNA and CDR2 is YNFKEQ. This CDR3 is 17 amino acids long. The CDR3 DNA reads as TGTGCCAGCAGCCAACTGGGGCCGGGACTATCCACAGATACGCAGTATTTT. This gives the protein CASSQLGPGLSTDTQYF.

The chain couples TRBV3-1 to TRBJ2-3; TRBD1 is a possible D gene (6 bases). Germline V lookup: CDR1 LGHDT, CDR2 YNNKEL (reference sequence). V lost 0 bases and J 5 bases, leaving 12 bases between the germline ends. This CDR3 is built from 15 residues. CDR3: CASSQEYRVGDTQYF. The CDR3 nucleotides read TGTGCCAGCAGCCAAGAGTACAGGGTGGGAGATACGCAGTATTTT.

This clonotype came up many times. The V call is TRBV5-1, the J call TRBJ2-7, with D maybe TRBD2 (6 bases). CDR3 length: 16 amino acids. With 0 bases removed from V and 4 bases from J, the gap between germline ends came to 17 bases. Germline V gene lookup returns CDR1 SGHRS and CDR2 YFSETQ. CDR3 nucleotides: TGCGCCAGCAGCTTGGCTGCGGGGAGTACCGGGTACGAGCAGTACTTC. Its translation is CASSLAAGSTGYEQYF.

The V and J genes are TRBV4-3 and TRBJ1-3; 7 bases are shared with TRBD1. The CDR3 runs to 16 residues. J was trimmed by 3 bases and V by 0 bases; bases with no gene match: 5. The germline CDR1 and CDR2 sequences are LGHNA and YSLEER. This CDR3 reads CASSQDTGAYGNTIYF. DNA of the CDR3: TGCGCCAGCAGCCAAGATACAGGGGCTTATGGAAACACCATATATTTT.

This clonotype was detected a few times. CDR3 sequence: CASSLREVNTEAFF. For the CDR3, the DNA is TGTGCCAGCAGTCTCAGGGAGGTGAACACTGAAGCTTTCTTT. This chain uses TRBV27 with TRBJ1-1; D is perhaps TRBD1 (5 bases). Deletions cut 5 bases from V and 0 bases from J, with 10 bases between. This CDR3 has 14 residues. The V gene's germline CDR1 is MNHEY and CDR2 SMNVEV (reference sequence).